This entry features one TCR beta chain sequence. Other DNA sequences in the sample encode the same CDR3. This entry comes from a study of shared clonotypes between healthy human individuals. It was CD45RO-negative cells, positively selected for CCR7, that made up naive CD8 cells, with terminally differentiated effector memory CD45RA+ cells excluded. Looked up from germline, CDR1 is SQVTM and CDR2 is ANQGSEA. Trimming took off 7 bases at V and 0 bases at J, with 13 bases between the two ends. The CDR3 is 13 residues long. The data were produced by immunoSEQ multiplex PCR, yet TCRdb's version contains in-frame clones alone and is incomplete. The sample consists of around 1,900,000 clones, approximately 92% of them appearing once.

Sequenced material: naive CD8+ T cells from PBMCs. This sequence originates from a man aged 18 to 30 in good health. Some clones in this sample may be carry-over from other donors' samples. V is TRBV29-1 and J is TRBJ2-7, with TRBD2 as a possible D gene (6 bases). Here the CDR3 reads CSGSGGSSYEQYF. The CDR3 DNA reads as TGCAGCGGAAGCGGAGGGAGCTCCTACGAGCAGTACTTC.